Listed here is a single T cell receptor beta chain. The data derive from a study of blood T cell repertoires in COVID-19. In the study overall: The study drew acute and convalescent COVID-19 samples from the United States, Italy and Spain.

Produced via immunoSEQ multiplex PCR; TCRdb's table is partial and in-frame only. The table lists 150,000 to 250,000 clones, about 86% of them singletons, with around 7% in the top ten. The V gene lost 5 bases and the J gene lost 4 bases, with 17 bases spanning the gap. This CDR3 is 15 amino acids long. The germline V gene encodes CDR1 SEHNR and CDR2 FQNEAQ (reference sequence). Living in 24 US areas, the participants were between 18 and 89 years of age. Two negative PCRs, clearance, or symptom resolution had been documented for recovered Cohort 3 donors. The receptor's source is a man aged 40-49 years who had recovered from COVID-19. This sequence joins TRBV7-9 and TRBJ1-2, with a weak D call TRBD1 (6 bases). Sequencing used PBMCs or T cells enriched from blood (not recorded which). CDR3 amino acids: CASSPLTGTSYGYTF. The CDR3 bases are TGTGCCAGCAGCCCGCTTACCGGGACATCCTATGGCTACACCTTC.